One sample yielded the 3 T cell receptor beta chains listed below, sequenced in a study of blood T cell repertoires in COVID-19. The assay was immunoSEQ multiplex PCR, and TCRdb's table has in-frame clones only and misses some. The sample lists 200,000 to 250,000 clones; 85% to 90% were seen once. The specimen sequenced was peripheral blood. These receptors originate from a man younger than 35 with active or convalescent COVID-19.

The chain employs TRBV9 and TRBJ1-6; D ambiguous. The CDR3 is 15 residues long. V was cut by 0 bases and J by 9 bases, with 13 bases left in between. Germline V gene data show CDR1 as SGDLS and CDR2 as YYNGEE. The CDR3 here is CASSVEVQPLSPLHF. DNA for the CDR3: TGTGCCAGCAGCGTAGAGGTACAGCCACTTTCACCCCTCCACTTT.

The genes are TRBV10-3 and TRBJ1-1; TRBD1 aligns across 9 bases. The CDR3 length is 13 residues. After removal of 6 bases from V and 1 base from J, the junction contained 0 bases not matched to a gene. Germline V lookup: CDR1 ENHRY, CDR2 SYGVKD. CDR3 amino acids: CAIRGQGNTEAFF. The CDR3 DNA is TGTGCCATCAGGGGACAGGGGAACACTGAAGCTTTCTTT.

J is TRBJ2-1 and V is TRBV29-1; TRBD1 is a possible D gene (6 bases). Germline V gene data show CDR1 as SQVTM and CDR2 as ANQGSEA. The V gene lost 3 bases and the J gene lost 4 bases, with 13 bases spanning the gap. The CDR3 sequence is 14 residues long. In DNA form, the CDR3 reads TGCAGCGTTGATTCACAGGGTTTTTACAATGAGCAGTTCTTC. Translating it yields CSVDSQGFYNEQFF.